This T cell receptor (beta chain) was recorded in a study of blood T cell repertoires in COVID-19 (dated by TCRdb to 2018 to 2020). Background on the whole study: Samples from collaborators originated in the United States, Italy and Spain and spanned both the acute and convalescent phases of COVID-19. The sample metadata nearly always contained a de-identified subject ID, COVID-19 status, age in years and sex. A freely available public database, intended as a resource for researchers studying the immune response to SARS-CoV-2, is where the repertoires were released. Deeply sampled blood TCRbeta repertoires from subjects exposed to, actively infected with, or recovered from COVID-19 were included in the dataset. The material from the prospective study consisted of cDNA or gDNA derived from T cells, B-cell-depleted T cells, or PBMCs. The samples were drawn from two sources: the first 160 participants of the ongoing ImmuneRACE study, and 950 to 1,500 subjects contributed by 6 global collaborators. Where available, HLA class I and class II types were taken from metadata supplied by the sample provider and were not determined by assay-based typing.

In the prospective study, participants were about 18 to 95 years old, resided in about two dozen geographic areas of the United States, and were enrolled through a virtual design. In the prospective study, cohorts were assigned on the basis of participant-reported clinical history obtained from a screening survey and a study questionnaire. In the prospective study, whole blood, serum and a nasopharyngeal or oropharyngeal swab were collected from each participant by mobile phlebotomists. Additional blood draws and questionnaires over a 2-month period could optionally be provided by prospective study participants. Prospective study blood samples were shipped either frozen or at room temperature before DNA extraction. The CDR3 spans 13 residues, from the cysteine through the phenylalanine. Only the CDR3 DNA is retained, 39 bases long and in frame from the first base. The germline V gene (reference sequence) yields WNHNN for CDR1 and SYGVQD for CDR2. Deletion took 4 bases off V and 7 bases off J, with a span of 13 bases between the germline ends.

General conclusions and limits of the study: How much clinical and demographic metadata was included differed by source and by participant, and the metadata was provided uncurated.

In regard to this clone: No cognate antigen has been identified for it. No quality values exist for individual bases; no much larger clone is one base distant.

The immunoSEQ Assay, a bias-controlled multiplex PCR, was used to amplify TCRbeta CDR3 regions from genomic DNA. The study's own analysis went as follows. The number of nucleated cells in each sample was estimated by amplification of reference gene primers within the assay. Sequence reads were collapsed and filtered to measure the absolute abundance of every unique TCRbeta CDR3 rearrangement. For each sample, productive Simpson clonality was calculated as the square root of Simpson's diversity index across productive rearrangements. In its TCRdb copy, this immuneACCESS table keeps in-frame sequences only and misses some clones. Where compared with another copy, unresolved V genes explain less than half of these, and the others have no known cause. The V and J calls and clone size were taken over from that table, and D and trimming were inferred from the DNA. A total of hundreds of thousands of clones appear in this sample, approximately 86% of them only once. The ten biggest clones cover around 3.3% of the sample.

The rearranged chain carries TRBV10-1 and TRBJ1-2; TRBD1 is a possible D gene, resting on 6 matching bases. This TCR was recovered from a woman in her 40s with acute COVID-19. Sequencing used PBMCs or T cells enriched from blood (not recorded which). The DNA reads TGCGCCAGCAGTGGGGACACAAGGTCTGGCTACACCTTC. Protein translation: CASSGDTRSGYTF.